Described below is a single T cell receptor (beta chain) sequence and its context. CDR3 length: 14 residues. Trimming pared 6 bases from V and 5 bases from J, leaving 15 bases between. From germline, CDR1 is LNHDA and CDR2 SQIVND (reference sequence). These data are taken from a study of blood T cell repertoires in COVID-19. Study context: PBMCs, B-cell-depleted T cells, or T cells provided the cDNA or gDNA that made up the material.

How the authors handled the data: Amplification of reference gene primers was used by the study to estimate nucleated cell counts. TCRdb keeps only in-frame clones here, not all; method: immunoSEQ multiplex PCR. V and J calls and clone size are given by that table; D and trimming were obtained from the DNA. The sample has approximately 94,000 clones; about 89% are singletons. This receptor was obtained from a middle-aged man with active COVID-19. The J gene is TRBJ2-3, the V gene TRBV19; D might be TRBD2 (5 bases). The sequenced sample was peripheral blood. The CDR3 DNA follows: TGTGCCAGTAGCCCACTAGTTCCCAAAGATACGCAGTATTTT. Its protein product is CASSPLVPKDTQYF. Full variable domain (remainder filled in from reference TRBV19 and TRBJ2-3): DGGITQSPKYLFRKEGQNVTLSCEQNLNHDAMYWYRQDPGQGLRLIYYSQIVNDFQKGDIAEGYSVSREKKESFPLTVTSAQKNPTAFYLCASSPLVPKDTQYFGPGTRLTVL.